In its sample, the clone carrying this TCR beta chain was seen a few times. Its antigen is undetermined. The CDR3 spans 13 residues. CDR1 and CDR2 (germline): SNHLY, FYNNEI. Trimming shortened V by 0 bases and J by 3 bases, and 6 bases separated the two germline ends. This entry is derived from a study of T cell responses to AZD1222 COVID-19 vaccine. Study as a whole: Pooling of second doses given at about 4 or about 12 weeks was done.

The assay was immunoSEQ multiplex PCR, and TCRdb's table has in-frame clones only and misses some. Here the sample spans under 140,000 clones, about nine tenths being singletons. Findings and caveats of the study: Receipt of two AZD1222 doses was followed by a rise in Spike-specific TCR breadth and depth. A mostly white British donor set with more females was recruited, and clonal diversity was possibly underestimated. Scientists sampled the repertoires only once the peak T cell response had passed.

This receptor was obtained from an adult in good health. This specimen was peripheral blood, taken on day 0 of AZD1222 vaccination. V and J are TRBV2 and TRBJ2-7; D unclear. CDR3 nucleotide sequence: TGTGCCAGCAGTGAAGCGGCCGGCTACGAGCAGTACTTC. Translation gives CASSEAAGYEQYF.